This entry lists 17 T cell receptor beta chains sequenced from one sample in a study of cytomegalovirus exposure and HLA in healthy donors. Primers included in the PCR were 60 Vbeta and 13 Jbeta primers. Generated by immunoSEQ multiplex PCR, the TCRdb table keeps only in-frame clones and is missing some. The profile shows 120,000 or so clones, around 74% of them singletons. Sequenced: PBMCs. The receptors come from a man aged 55 to 70 in good health and CMV-seropositive.

The rearrangement links TRBV6-6 to TRBJ1-5; TRBD1 aligns across 8 bases. Germline V gene lookup returns CDR1 MNHNY and CDR2 SVGAGI (reference sequence). CDR3 length equals 15 residues. V trimming: 6 bases; J trimming: 7 bases; junction bases outside the gene matches: 11. The CDR3 DNA reads as TGTGCCAGCAGCCCAGGACAGGGTGGAGACCAGCCCCAGCATTTT. Translating gives CASSPGQGGDQPQHF.

The chain couples TRBV19 to TRBJ1-2; 9 bases are a match to TRBD1. CDR3 length equals 16 residues. J was trimmed by 4 bases and V by 6 bases; bases with no gene match: 12. Germline V gene lookup returns CDR1 LNHDA and CDR2 SQIVND (reference sequence). CDR3 sequence: CASRAEGQGNGYGYTF. DNA of the CDR3: TGTGCCAGTAGAGCCGAGGGACAGGGTAACGGCTATGGCTACACCTTC.

This chain links TRBV4-1 with TRBJ2-7, with TRBD2 matching 9 bases. Losses at the gene ends were 5 bases for V and 5 bases for J; bases not matched to a gene: 10. This CDR3 region has 15 residues. Germline-derived CDR1 and CDR2 are MGHRA and YSYEKL. The CDR3 DNA reads TGCGCCAGCAGCTCCCTAGCGGGGACCGGGGACGAGCAGTACTTC. Protein sequence: CASSSLAGTGDEQYF.

The chain employs TRBV18 and TRBJ2-7; TRBD2 agrees at 12 bases. CDR1 is KGHSH, CDR2 LQKENI, per germline. This CDR3 comprises 15 residues. V lost 2 bases and J lost 3; bases outside the gene matches: 2. CDR3 protein: CASSPRTSGNYEQYF. The CDR3, as DNA: TGTGCCAGCTCACCAAGGACTAGCGGGAACTACGAGCAGTACTTC.

Worth noting for this clone: The junction shows a germline mismatch at one end, possibly a read error. The chain has TRBV5-1 and TRBJ1-3; D gene unclear. Germline assignment: CDR1 SGHRS and CDR2 YFSETQ. The CDR3 is 16 amino acids. The CDR3 DNA reads TGCGCCAGCAGCTCTGACCCGGCAGACTCTGGAGACACCATATATTTT. It is translated as CASSSDPADSGDTIYF. Variable domain in full (rest from reference TRBV5-1 and TRBJ1-3): KAGVTQTPRYLIKTRGQQVTLSCSPISGHRSVSWYQQTPGQGLQFLFEYFSETQRNKGNFPGRFSGRQFSNSRSEMNVSTLELGDSALYLCASSSDPADSGDTIYFGEGSWLTVV.

The chain has TRBV28 and TRBJ1-1; D remains unclear. V was trimmed by 7 bases and J by 0 bases, leaving 12 bases between them. In germline, CDR1 is MDHEN, CDR2 SYDVKM. The CDR3 runs 14 residues. The CDR3, as DNA: TGTGCCAGCAACCCCGGCGGGATGAACACTGAAGCTTTCTTT. Protein product: CASNPGGMNTEAFF.

The genes are TRBV4-1 and TRBJ1-2; no clear D gene. Germline V gene data show CDR1 as MGHRA and CDR2 as YSYEKL. Trimming shortened V by 4 bases and J by 2 bases, and 8 bases separated the two germline ends. The CDR3 length is 13 residues. The CDR3 sequence: CASSLTTNYGYTF. CDR3 coding DNA: TGCGCCAGCAGCCTCACCACAAACTATGGCTACACCTTC.

This chain connects TRBV5-6 to TRBJ2-1, with TRBD1 as a possible D gene (5 bases). The V and J ends lost 0 bases and 5 bases respectively, with 9 bases between them. CDR3 length: 14 amino acids. Per the germline V gene, CDR1 is SGHDT and CDR2 is YYEEEE. The CDR3 loop reads CASSLGSRDNEQFF. CDR3 sequence (DNA): TGTGCCAGCAGCTTGGGATCCAGGGACAATGAGCAGTTCTTC.

This sequence joins TRBV13 and TRBJ2-7; tentative D call: TRBD1 (8 bases). CDR1 PRHDT and CDR2 FYEKMQ come from the germline V gene (reference sequence). Trimming removed 5 bases from V and 2 bases from J, with 16 bases in between. CDR3 length: 15 residues. In DNA, the CDR3 is TGTGCCAGCAGCAGGGGAGGGACAGGCCCCTACGAGCAGTACTTC. It is translated as CASSRGGTGPYEQYF.

The chain joins TRBV2 to TRBJ1-2, with 8 bases lining up with TRBD1. The CDR3 loop spans 13 amino acids. Germline CDR1 is SNHLY and CDR2 is FYNNEI. V lost 3 bases to trimming and J lost 5 bases; unmatched junction nucleotides: 2. The CDR3 DNA is TGTGCCAGCAGTGATCAGGGGGCTTATGGCTACACCTTC. It yields the protein CASSDQGAYGYTF.

This clone was found a few times. CDR3 sequence reads: CASSLLRTEQFF. In DNA, the CDR3 is TGTGCCAGCAGTTTATTACGGACAGAGCAGTTCTTC. V is TRBV28 and J is TRBJ2-1, with TRBD1 as a possible D gene (5 bases). The CDR3 runs to 12 residues. V was cut by 1 base and J by 10 bases, with 8 bases left in between. Germline assignment: CDR1 MDHEN and CDR2 SYDVKM.

The chain links TRBV5-8 to TRBJ2-7; D remains ambiguous. V was pared by 0 bases and J by 2 bases, with 6 bases between. The CDR3 loop spans 13 amino acids. Germline V gene sequence: CDR1 SGHTS, CDR2 YDEGEE. The CDR3 is CASSLERAYEQYF. DNA of the CDR3: TGTGCCAGCAGCTTGGAACGGGCCTACGAGCAGTACTTC. Variable domain in full (rest from reference TRBV5-8 and TRBJ2-7): EAGVTQSPTHLIKTRGQQATLRCSPISGHTSVYWYQQALGLGLQFLLWYDEGEERNRGNFPPRFSGRQFPNYSSELNVNALELEDSALYLCASSLERAYEQYFGPGTRLTVT.

The gene calls are TRBV27 and TRBJ2-5; possible D gene TRBD2, 6 bases. CDR3 length equals 16 residues. Between the trimmed V and J ends, which lost 3 bases and 7 bases, there was a span of 21 bases. Germline values: CDR1 MNHEY, CDR2 SMNVEV (reference sequence). The CDR3 region is CASSLSLANRLGTQYF. CDR3 in DNA: TGTGCCAGCAGTTTGTCCCTAGCGAATCGCTTAGGGACCCAGTACTTC.

The table lists this clone with a count of one. The chain carries TRBV5-1 and TRBJ2-7; D remains ambiguous. Germline V gene sequence: CDR1 SGHRS, CDR2 YFSETQ. The ends were cut back, 4 bases at V and 0 bases at J, with 11 bases in the middle. The CDR3 is 14 amino acids. DNA for the CDR3: TGCGCCAGCAGCCCAGGTCGTTCCTCCTACGAGCAGTACTTC. This sequence encodes CASSPGRSSYEQYF.

This CDR3 is CASSPSGSLKNEQYF. The DNA for the CDR3 is TGCGCCAGCAGCCCGTCTGGGAGCCTAAAGAACGAGCAGTACTTC. The rearrangement joins TRBV5-1 to TRBJ2-7, with a possible D match to TRBD2 (5 bases). Trimming cost V 4 bases and J 5 bases, with 19 bases left between them. CDR1 is SGHRS, CDR2 YFSETQ, per germline. The CDR3 runs 15 residues. The whole variable domain, remainder taken from reference TRBV5-1 and TRBJ2-7, is KAGVTQTPRYLIKTRGQQVTLSCSPISGHRSVSWYQQTPGQGLQFLFEYFSETQRNKGNFPGRFSGRQFSNSRSEMNVSTLELGDSALYLCASSPSGSLKNEQYFGPGTRLTVT.

The chain recombines TRBV4-1 with TRBJ1-6; TRBD1 matches at 8 bases. Germline trimming cut 6 bases from V and 6 bases from J; bases unmatched to any gene: 1. CDR1 and CDR2 (germline): MGHRA, YSYEKL. The CDR3 has 13 amino acids. CDR3 residues: CASRDRGNSPLHF. The CDR3 region has the DNA TGCGCCAGCAGAGACAGGGGTAATTCACCCCTCCACTTT.

Points on this clone: The sample carries other DNA sequences with the same CDR3. V is TRBV5-1 and J is TRBJ2-2; D uncertain. There are 12 residues in the CDR3. From germline, CDR1 is SGHRS and CDR2 YFSETQ. V dropped 4 bases and J dropped 2 bases, with 3 bases sitting between them. In DNA, the CDR3 is TGCGCCAGCAGCCAAAACACCGGGGAGCTGTTTTTT. Translation: CASSQNTGELFF.